The 20 T cell receptor beta chains below all came from one sample that was sequenced in a study of shared clonotypes between healthy human individuals. The method was immunoSEQ multiplex PCR; TCRdb's version includes in-frame clones alone and lacks a portion of them. The sample includes roughly 2.1 million clones, roughly 91% seen only once; the top ten take 1.5% to 2%. CD45RO-negative, CCR7-selected cells formed the naive CD8 fraction, which excluded terminally differentiated effector memory CD45RA+ cells. The sequenced material came from naive CD8+ T cells from PBMCs. The receptors here all came from a man aged 18 to 30 in good health. Some clones in this sample may be carry-over from other donors' samples.

Note on this clone: This CDR3 is also generated by other DNA sequences in the sample. The CDR3 coding sequence is TGTGCCAGCAGCGTAGTTGCGGGAGGGTCCTACGAGCAGTACTTC. Translated, it gives CASSVVAGGSYEQYF. The chain employs TRBV9 and TRBJ2-7; 9 bases fit TRBD2. J gave up 1 base and V 0 bases, and 2 bases lay outside the gene matches. The CDR3 extends over 15 amino acids. Germline assignment: CDR1 SGDLS and CDR2 YYNGEE.

This chain uses TRBV6-5 with TRBJ2-1, with 9 bases matching TRBD2. Looked up from germline, CDR1 is MNHEY and CDR2 is SVGAGI. This CDR3 is 16 amino acids long. The ends lost 2 bases at V and 7 bases at J; junction bases unmatched: 9. The CDR3 nucleotides read TGTGCCAGCAGTTACAGTAGCGGGAGTGTAGGTAATGAGCAGTTCTTC. Translated: CASSYSSGSVGNEQFF.

The V and J genes are TRBV5-1 and TRBJ1-5, with D unresolved. The V end lost 4 bases, the J end lost 3 bases, and 14 bases lay between the germline ends. This CDR3 is 15 amino acids long. Germline V lookup: CDR1 SGHRS, CDR2 YFSETQ. The CDR3 reads CASSPGPGYNQPQHF. The DNA for the CDR3 is TGCGCCAGCAGCCCCGGACCGGGTTACAATCAGCCCCAGCATTTT.

The chain joins TRBV14 to TRBJ2-7; D is unclear. V was pared by 0 bases and J by 3 bases, with 15 bases between. In germline, CDR1 is SGHDN, CDR2 FVKESK. The CDR3 covers 16 residues. CDR3 loop: CASSQDFTQPLYEQYF. As DNA, the CDR3 is TGTGCCAGCAGCCAAGATTTCACACAACCACTCTACGAGCAGTACTTC. Filled out from reference TRBV14 and TRBJ2-7, the complete variable domain reads EAGVTQFPSHSVIEKGQTVTLRCDPISGHDNLYWYRRVMGKEIKFLLHFVKESKQDESGMPNNRFLAERTGGTYSTLKVQPAELEDSGVYFCASSQDFTQPLYEQYFGPGTRLTVT.

In this sample, this clone turned up a few times. V gene TRBV7-9 combines with J gene TRBJ1-2; unclear D gene. Per the germline V gene, CDR1 is SEHNR and CDR2 is FQNEAQ (reference sequence). The CDR3 is made up of 14 amino acids. With 3 bases removed from V and 4 bases from J, the gap between germline ends came to 12 bases. CDR3 protein: CASSFGQVIYGYTF. Written as DNA, the CDR3 is TGTGCCAGCAGCTTTGGTCAAGTTATCTATGGCTACACCTTC.

The V call is TRBV11-2, the J call TRBJ1-1, with D possibly being TRBD1 (6 bases). Germline CDR1 is SGHAT and CDR2 is FQNNGV. V was cut by 3 bases and J by 1 base, with 9 bases left in between. This CDR3 region has 14 residues. The CDR3 coding sequence is TGTGCCAGCAGCTTGGGGGGCCAGAACACTGAAGCTTTCTTT. Protein: CASSLGGQNTEAFF.

The V gene is TRBV9, the J gene TRBJ2-2, with D uncertain. V lost 4 bases to trimming and J lost 1 base, with 14 bases between them. This CDR3 has 16 residues. Germline CDR1 and CDR2: SGDLS and YYNGEE. CDR3 DNA sequence: TGTGCCAGCAGCCCCACCTGGGGTGAGAACACCGGGGAGCTGTTTTTT. Translating gives CASSPTWGENTGELFF.

The rearrangement links TRBV19 to TRBJ1-1, with 7 positions matching TRBD1. CDR3 length: 15 residues. Germline V gives CDR1 LNHDA, CDR2 SQIVND (reference sequence). After removal of 3 bases from V and 6 bases from J, the junction contained 10 bases not matched to a gene. CDR3 sequence reads: CASSMAQGGTPEAFF. The CDR3 region has the DNA TGTGCCAGTAGTATGGCCCAGGGGGGAACCCCTGAAGCTTTCTTT.

V usage is TRBV25-1 and J usage is TRBJ1-1; 11 bases are a match to TRBD1. This CDR3 region has 12 residues. With V trimmed by 4 bases and J by 10 bases, 2 bases remained unmatched. The germline gives CDR1 MGHDK, CDR2 SYGVNS. Written as DNA, the CDR3 is TGTGCCAGCAGTGCGGACAGGGGGCGAGCTTTCTTT. The encoded protein is CASSADRGRAFF.

The chain links TRBV27 to TRBJ2-7; weak D call: TRBD1 (6 bases). The V and J ends lost 1 base and 2 bases respectively, with 6 bases between them. The CDR3 loop spans 13 amino acids. Germline CDR1 reads MNHEY; CDR2 reads SMNVEV (reference sequence). In DNA form, the CDR3 reads TGTGCCAGCAGTTTATACAGGGCCTACGAGCAGTACTTC. It yields the protein CASSLYRAYEQYF.

The chain couples TRBV4-2 to TRBJ2-3; D is uncertain. Germline CDR1 and CDR2: LGHNA and YNFKEQ. The ends were cut back, 0 bases at V and 2 bases at J, with 6 bases in the middle. The CDR3 has 14 amino acids. CDR3 residues: CASSQDFSTDTQYF. DNA of the CDR3: TGTGCCAGCAGCCAAGATTTTTCCACAGATACGCAGTATTTT.

This clone was counted a single time. This chain connects TRBV6-5 to TRBJ1-1; 8 bases line up with TRBD1. The CDR3 sequence is 14 residues long. J was trimmed by 5 bases and V by 7 bases; bases with no gene match: 9. The germline CDR1 and CDR2 sequences are MNHEY and SVGAGI. The CDR3 nucleotides read TGTGCCAGCAAAAAGTTCAGGGGGCATACTGAAGCTTTCTTT. Amino acids: CASKKFRGHTEAFF.

The CDR3 coding sequence is TGTGCCAGTAGTCACGACAGCTACAATGAGCAGTTCTTC. It is translated as CASSHDSYNEQFF. V gene TRBV19 combines with J gene TRBJ2-1; maybe TRBD1 (5 bases). V was clipped by 5 bases and J by 3 bases, with 8 bases between them. CDR3 length equals 13 residues. Germline CDR1 is LNHDA and CDR2 is SQIVND (reference sequence).

In its sample, this clone was seen once. The same CDR3 can be traced to other DNA sequences in this sample. The V gene is TRBV4-3, the J gene TRBJ2-1; 7 bases are shared with TRBD2. With V trimmed by 0 bases and J by 7 bases, 6 bases remained unmatched. The CDR3 is made up of 15 amino acids. Looked up from germline, CDR1 is LGHNA and CDR2 is YSLEER. The CDR3 coding sequence is TGCGCCAGCAGCCAAGATCGGGCTAGCGGAAATGAGCAGTTCTTC. This codes for CASSQDRASGNEQFF.

The chain couples TRBV27 to TRBJ2-1; D perhaps matches TRBD2 (5 bases). CDR1 MNHEY and CDR2 SMNVEV come from the germline V gene (reference sequence). The CDR3 covers 14 residues. The V end lost 2 bases, the J end lost 2 bases, and 7 bases lay between the germline ends. CDR3 DNA: TGTGCCAGCAGTTTAAAGGGAGCCTACAATGAGCAGTTCTTC. Protein product: CASSLKGAYNEQFF.

As regards this clone: Other DNA sequences within the sample encode an identical CDR3. This sequence joins TRBV9 and TRBJ2-1, with 9 bases that match TRBD1. This CDR3 is 14 amino acids long. Losses at the gene ends were 1 base for V and 8 bases for J; bases not matched to a gene: 4. Germline CDR1 reads SGDLS; CDR2 reads YYNGEE. Written as DNA, the CDR3 is TGTGCCAGCAGCGTATTACGACAGGGGGATGAGCAGTTCTTC. Amino acids: CASSVLRQGDEQFF.

This clone was observed a few times. The genes are TRBV6-6 and TRBJ1-1; D call uncertain. CDR3 length equals 11 residues. The germline V gene has CDR1 MNHNY and CDR2 SVGAGI (reference sequence). V lost 8 bases and J lost 1, with 5 bases in between. CDR3 region: CASGKNTEAFF. CDR3 bases: TGTGCCAGCGGTAAGAACACTGAAGCTTTCTTT.

The chain employs TRBV7-3 and TRBJ2-7, with D perhaps TRBD1 (5 bases). The CDR3 extends over 13 amino acids. From germline, CDR1 is SGHTA and CDR2 FQGTGA. V lost 5 bases, J lost 3 bases, and 11 bases lay in between. This CDR3 is CASSQGPVYEQYF. CDR3 in DNA: TGTGCCAGCAGCCAGGGTCCCGTCTACGAGCAGTACTTC.

The chain recombines TRBV11-1 with TRBJ1-4; D not resolved. The V gene's germline CDR1 is SGHAT and CDR2 FQDESV (reference sequence). Between the trimmed V and J ends, which lost 2 bases and 4 bases, there was a span of 11 bases. This CDR3 has 15 amino acids. CDR3 sequence reads: CASSLIGTNNEKLFF. The CDR3 bases are TGTGCCAGCAGCTTAATCGGCACGAATAATGAAAAACTGTTTTTT.

The chain links TRBV2 to TRBJ2-6, with D possibly TRBD1 on 7 matching bases. CDR1 and CDR2 from the germline V gene are SNHLY and FYNNEI. V gave up 7 bases and J gave up 6 bases, with 19 bases separating them. There are 16 residues in the CDR3. The CDR3 loop is CASTLGGGGPANVLTF. CDR3 nucleotide sequence: TGTGCCAGCACCCTCGGAGGGGGCGGCCCGGCCAACGTCCTGACTTTC.